These 18 T cell receptor beta chains share one sample of origin, sequenced in a study of naive and memory T cell subsets. A UMI-containing oligonucleotide was joined by 3' ligation to the TCR cDNA template. Amplification of ligated cDNA took four PCR rounds with SP2 and nested alpha and beta constant primers. Via MiXCR, TCRdb re-called the 5' RACE reads, giving one row per CDR3 protein. The data contain around 56,000 distinct CDR3 sequences, 6.5% to 8.5% of them singletons. All receptors come from a female donor in good health.

At least ten counts were recorded for this clonotype. The CDR3 reads CASRRGLDGDQPQHF. DNA of the CDR3: TGTGCCAGCAGGAGGGGGCTGGATGGGGATCAGCCCCAGCATTTT. V and J are TRBV6-5 and TRBJ1-5; TRBD1 matches 7 bases. The V gene end was trimmed by 6 bases and the J gene end by 5 bases; junction bases not matched to a gene: 10. This CDR3 has 15 amino acids. Germline V gives CDR1 MNHEY, CDR2 SVGAGI.

This clonotype was seen repeatedly, ten times or more. This chain links TRBV3-1 with TRBJ1-3; D uncertain. This CDR3 has 14 amino acids. V was shortened by 4 bases and J by 0 bases, with 7 bases between the two germline ends. Germline V gene lookup returns CDR1 LGHDT and CDR2 YNNKEL (reference sequence). CDR3 protein: CASSPIVSGNTIYF. In DNA, the CDR3 is TGTGCCAGCAGCCCGATAGTCTCTGGAAACACCATATATTTT.

This clonotype was counted ten times or more. The rearrangement links TRBV7-2 to TRBJ2-5; possibly TRBD1 or TRBD2 for D (5 bases each). Germline CDR1 reads SGHTA; CDR2 reads FQGNSA. Trimming removed 1 base at V and 5 bases at J, with 14 bases between. There are 15 residues in the CDR3. The CDR3 protein is CASSLGGAGGETQYF. CDR3 in DNA: TGTGCCAGCAGCTTAGGCGGAGCTGGGGGTGAGACCCAGTACTTC.

The chain is built from TRBV6-6 and TRBJ2-3, with D uncertain. Trimming removed 0 bases at V and 0 bases at J, with 13 bases between. Looked up from germline, CDR1 is MNHNY and CDR2 is SVGAGI (reference sequence). The CDR3 runs 17 residues. In nucleotides, the CDR3 is TGTGCCAGCAGTTACTCGATAGGTCCGTCTAGCACAGATACGCAGTATTTT. Protein product: CASSYSIGPSSTDTQYF.

In its sample, this clonotype was seen many times. The DNA of the CDR3 is TGTGCCAGCAGCTTAGCTGGGGGGTTCGGAGAAAAACTGTTTTTT. It encodes CASSLAGGFGEKLFF. The chain carries TRBV13 and TRBJ1-4, with D possibly being TRBD1 (5 bases). The length of the CDR3 is 15 residues. Trimming took 1 base from V and 8 from J, leaving 14 bases between them. Looked up from germline, CDR1 is PRHDT and CDR2 is FYEKMQ (reference sequence). The full variable domain, with the rest looked up from reference TRBV13 and TRBJ1-4, is AAGVIQSPRHLIKEKRETATLKCYPIPRHDTVYWYQQGPGQDPQFLISFYEKMQSDKGSIPDRFSAQQFSDYHSELNMSSLELGDSALYFCASSLAGGFGEKLFFGSGTQLSVL.

This clonotype has only a few counts. V is TRBV4-3 and J is TRBJ1-1; D is unresolved. The V gene's germline CDR1 is LGHNA and CDR2 YSLEER. The CDR3 extends over 17 amino acids. Trimming stripped 0 bases from V and 2 bases from J, with 16 bases between. The CDR3 is CASSQDRAGGLNTEAFF. The CDR3 DNA reads TGCGCCAGCAGCCAAGATAGGGCAGGAGGGCTCAACACTGAAGCTTTCTTT.

This clonotype was recorded a few times. The genes are TRBV6-5 and TRBJ1-5, with 7 bases fitting TRBD1. Germline V gives CDR1 MNHEY, CDR2 SVGAGI. The CDR3 is made up of 13 amino acids. V lost 7 bases to trimming and J lost 7 bases; unmatched junction nucleotides: 7. The CDR3, as DNA: TGTGCCAGCACCACAGGGGTTCACCAGCCCCAGCATTTT. Its protein is CASTTGVHQPQHF.

The V call is TRBV28, the J call TRBJ2-1; 16 positions match TRBD2. The germline CDR1 and CDR2 sequences are MDHEN and SYDVKM. J was trimmed by 8 bases and V by 5 bases; bases with no gene match: 12. The CDR3 length is 18 residues. CDR3 sequence: CASSPAPGLAGGRDEQFF. Written as DNA, the CDR3 is TGTGCCAGCAGTCCCGCCCCGGGACTAGCGGGGGGGAGGGATGAGCAGTTCTTC.

This clonotype was observed a few times. The chain links TRBV6-5 to TRBJ1-1; no firm D call. Germline V gives CDR1 MNHEY, CDR2 SVGAGI. V lost 0 bases to trimming and J lost 3 bases, with 11 bases between them. The CDR3 sequence is 15 residues long. CDR3 in DNA: TGTGCCAGCAGTTACTCGATACGAGGGTACACTGAAGCTTTCTTT. As protein: CASSYSIRGYTEAFF.

This clonotype occurred a few times. The chain links TRBV6-5 to TRBJ2-7; 7 bases fit TRBD1. The CDR3 sequence is 13 residues long. Per germline, CDR1 MNHEY and CDR2 SVGAGI. With 6 bases clipped from V and 3 bases from J, the junction kept 5 bases outside the gene matches. The CDR3 DNA sequence: TGTGCCAGCAGGAGGGGACAGTTCTACGAGCAGTACTTC. Protein sequence: CASRRGQFYEQYF.

This clonotype was counted a few times. The chain is built from TRBV6-1 and TRBJ1-2; possible D gene TRBD1, 6 bases. Germline CDR1 is MNHNS and CDR2 is SASEGT. The CDR3 contains 15 residues. V dropped 2 bases and J dropped 2 bases, with 12 bases sitting between them. CDR3 bases: TGTGCCAGCAGTGAACCACTGGACAGCAACTATGGCTACACCTTC. It yields the protein CASSEPLDSNYGYTF.

This clonotype was observed a few times. The V gene is TRBV19, the J gene TRBJ2-5, with D unclear. The CDR3 sequence is 11 residues long. With 2 bases removed from V and 5 bases from J, the gap between germline ends came to 3 bases. Germline assignment: CDR1 LNHDA and CDR2 SQIVND (reference sequence). The CDR3 nucleotides read TGTGCCAGTAGTATAAGTGAGACCCAGTACTTC. Translation: CASSISETQYF. Full variable domain (outside the CDR3, taken from reference TRBV19 and TRBJ2-5): DGGITQSPKYLFRKEGQNVTLSCEQNLNHDAMYWYRQDPGQGLRLIYYSQIVNDFQKGDIAEGYSVSREKKESFPLTVTSAQKNPTAFYLCASSISETQYFGPGTRLLVL.

With respect to this clonotype: A clone one base away is much larger, so this may be a read error. Because the CDR3's place on the DNA is in doubt, the DNA is left out and the CDR3 is given as listed by TCRdb. The chain joins TRBV4-1 to TRBJ1-2; the table's D call, TRBD1, has no DNA check behind it. Inclusive of both ends, the CDR3 amounts to 12 amino acids. Germline V gene lookup returns CDR1 MGHRA and CDR2 YSYEKL. The chain's CDR3 is CASWGGGSGDTF.

This clonotype was detected only a few times. V and J are TRBV18 and TRBJ1-2, with 9 bases fitting TRBD1. CDR1 is KGHSH and CDR2 is LQKENI in the germline V gene. This CDR3 has 14 amino acids. V shed 4 bases and J 6 bases; nucleotides not matched to a gene: 6. This chain's CDR3 is CASSLPGQGHGYTF. Here the CDR3 DNA reads TGTGCCAGCTCACTTCCGGGACAGGGCCATGGCTACACCTTC.

Remarks on this clonotype: Possible read error: a much larger clone is one base away. CDR3 sequence reads: CASADRGLDRQPQNF. As DNA, the CDR3 is TGTGCCAGCGCGGACAGGGGGCTGGATAGACAGCCCCAGAATTTT. The V call is TRBV6-1, the J call TRBJ1-5; TRBD1 agrees at 11 bases. The CDR3 runs to 15 residues. The germline CDR1 and CDR2 sequences are MNHNS and SASEGT.

This clonotype was seen a few times. The rearrangement joins TRBV25-1 to TRBJ1-5, with no clear D. The CDR3 is 14 residues long. CDR1 is MGHDK, CDR2 SYGVNS, per germline. Between the trimmed V and J ends, which lost 3 bases and 4 bases, there was a span of 10 bases. The CDR3, as DNA: TGTGCCAGCAGTGACTCCCAGATAAATCAGCCCCAGCATTTT. Protein: CASSDSQINQPQHF.

The V call is TRBV4-3, the J call TRBJ1-5; perhaps TRBD1 as D (5 bases). V was shortened by 3 bases and J by 0 bases, with 6 bases between the two germline ends. The germline gives CDR1 LGHNA, CDR2 YSLEER. There are 14 residues in the CDR3. Here the CDR3 reads CASSHQGSNQPQHF. The CDR3 DNA reads as TGCGCCAGCAGCCACCAGGGTAGCAATCAGCCCCAGCATTTT.

This clonotype showed up many times. The chain couples TRBV12-3 or TRBV12-4 to TRBJ2-4; TRBD1 is a possible D gene (5 bases). This CDR3 region has 15 residues. V was shortened by 6 bases and J by 2 bases, with 14 bases between the two germline ends. CDR3 protein: CASRSTRVPKNIQYF. Here the CDR3 DNA reads TGTGCCAGCAGGTCAACCAGGGTCCCCAAAAACATTCAGTACTTC.